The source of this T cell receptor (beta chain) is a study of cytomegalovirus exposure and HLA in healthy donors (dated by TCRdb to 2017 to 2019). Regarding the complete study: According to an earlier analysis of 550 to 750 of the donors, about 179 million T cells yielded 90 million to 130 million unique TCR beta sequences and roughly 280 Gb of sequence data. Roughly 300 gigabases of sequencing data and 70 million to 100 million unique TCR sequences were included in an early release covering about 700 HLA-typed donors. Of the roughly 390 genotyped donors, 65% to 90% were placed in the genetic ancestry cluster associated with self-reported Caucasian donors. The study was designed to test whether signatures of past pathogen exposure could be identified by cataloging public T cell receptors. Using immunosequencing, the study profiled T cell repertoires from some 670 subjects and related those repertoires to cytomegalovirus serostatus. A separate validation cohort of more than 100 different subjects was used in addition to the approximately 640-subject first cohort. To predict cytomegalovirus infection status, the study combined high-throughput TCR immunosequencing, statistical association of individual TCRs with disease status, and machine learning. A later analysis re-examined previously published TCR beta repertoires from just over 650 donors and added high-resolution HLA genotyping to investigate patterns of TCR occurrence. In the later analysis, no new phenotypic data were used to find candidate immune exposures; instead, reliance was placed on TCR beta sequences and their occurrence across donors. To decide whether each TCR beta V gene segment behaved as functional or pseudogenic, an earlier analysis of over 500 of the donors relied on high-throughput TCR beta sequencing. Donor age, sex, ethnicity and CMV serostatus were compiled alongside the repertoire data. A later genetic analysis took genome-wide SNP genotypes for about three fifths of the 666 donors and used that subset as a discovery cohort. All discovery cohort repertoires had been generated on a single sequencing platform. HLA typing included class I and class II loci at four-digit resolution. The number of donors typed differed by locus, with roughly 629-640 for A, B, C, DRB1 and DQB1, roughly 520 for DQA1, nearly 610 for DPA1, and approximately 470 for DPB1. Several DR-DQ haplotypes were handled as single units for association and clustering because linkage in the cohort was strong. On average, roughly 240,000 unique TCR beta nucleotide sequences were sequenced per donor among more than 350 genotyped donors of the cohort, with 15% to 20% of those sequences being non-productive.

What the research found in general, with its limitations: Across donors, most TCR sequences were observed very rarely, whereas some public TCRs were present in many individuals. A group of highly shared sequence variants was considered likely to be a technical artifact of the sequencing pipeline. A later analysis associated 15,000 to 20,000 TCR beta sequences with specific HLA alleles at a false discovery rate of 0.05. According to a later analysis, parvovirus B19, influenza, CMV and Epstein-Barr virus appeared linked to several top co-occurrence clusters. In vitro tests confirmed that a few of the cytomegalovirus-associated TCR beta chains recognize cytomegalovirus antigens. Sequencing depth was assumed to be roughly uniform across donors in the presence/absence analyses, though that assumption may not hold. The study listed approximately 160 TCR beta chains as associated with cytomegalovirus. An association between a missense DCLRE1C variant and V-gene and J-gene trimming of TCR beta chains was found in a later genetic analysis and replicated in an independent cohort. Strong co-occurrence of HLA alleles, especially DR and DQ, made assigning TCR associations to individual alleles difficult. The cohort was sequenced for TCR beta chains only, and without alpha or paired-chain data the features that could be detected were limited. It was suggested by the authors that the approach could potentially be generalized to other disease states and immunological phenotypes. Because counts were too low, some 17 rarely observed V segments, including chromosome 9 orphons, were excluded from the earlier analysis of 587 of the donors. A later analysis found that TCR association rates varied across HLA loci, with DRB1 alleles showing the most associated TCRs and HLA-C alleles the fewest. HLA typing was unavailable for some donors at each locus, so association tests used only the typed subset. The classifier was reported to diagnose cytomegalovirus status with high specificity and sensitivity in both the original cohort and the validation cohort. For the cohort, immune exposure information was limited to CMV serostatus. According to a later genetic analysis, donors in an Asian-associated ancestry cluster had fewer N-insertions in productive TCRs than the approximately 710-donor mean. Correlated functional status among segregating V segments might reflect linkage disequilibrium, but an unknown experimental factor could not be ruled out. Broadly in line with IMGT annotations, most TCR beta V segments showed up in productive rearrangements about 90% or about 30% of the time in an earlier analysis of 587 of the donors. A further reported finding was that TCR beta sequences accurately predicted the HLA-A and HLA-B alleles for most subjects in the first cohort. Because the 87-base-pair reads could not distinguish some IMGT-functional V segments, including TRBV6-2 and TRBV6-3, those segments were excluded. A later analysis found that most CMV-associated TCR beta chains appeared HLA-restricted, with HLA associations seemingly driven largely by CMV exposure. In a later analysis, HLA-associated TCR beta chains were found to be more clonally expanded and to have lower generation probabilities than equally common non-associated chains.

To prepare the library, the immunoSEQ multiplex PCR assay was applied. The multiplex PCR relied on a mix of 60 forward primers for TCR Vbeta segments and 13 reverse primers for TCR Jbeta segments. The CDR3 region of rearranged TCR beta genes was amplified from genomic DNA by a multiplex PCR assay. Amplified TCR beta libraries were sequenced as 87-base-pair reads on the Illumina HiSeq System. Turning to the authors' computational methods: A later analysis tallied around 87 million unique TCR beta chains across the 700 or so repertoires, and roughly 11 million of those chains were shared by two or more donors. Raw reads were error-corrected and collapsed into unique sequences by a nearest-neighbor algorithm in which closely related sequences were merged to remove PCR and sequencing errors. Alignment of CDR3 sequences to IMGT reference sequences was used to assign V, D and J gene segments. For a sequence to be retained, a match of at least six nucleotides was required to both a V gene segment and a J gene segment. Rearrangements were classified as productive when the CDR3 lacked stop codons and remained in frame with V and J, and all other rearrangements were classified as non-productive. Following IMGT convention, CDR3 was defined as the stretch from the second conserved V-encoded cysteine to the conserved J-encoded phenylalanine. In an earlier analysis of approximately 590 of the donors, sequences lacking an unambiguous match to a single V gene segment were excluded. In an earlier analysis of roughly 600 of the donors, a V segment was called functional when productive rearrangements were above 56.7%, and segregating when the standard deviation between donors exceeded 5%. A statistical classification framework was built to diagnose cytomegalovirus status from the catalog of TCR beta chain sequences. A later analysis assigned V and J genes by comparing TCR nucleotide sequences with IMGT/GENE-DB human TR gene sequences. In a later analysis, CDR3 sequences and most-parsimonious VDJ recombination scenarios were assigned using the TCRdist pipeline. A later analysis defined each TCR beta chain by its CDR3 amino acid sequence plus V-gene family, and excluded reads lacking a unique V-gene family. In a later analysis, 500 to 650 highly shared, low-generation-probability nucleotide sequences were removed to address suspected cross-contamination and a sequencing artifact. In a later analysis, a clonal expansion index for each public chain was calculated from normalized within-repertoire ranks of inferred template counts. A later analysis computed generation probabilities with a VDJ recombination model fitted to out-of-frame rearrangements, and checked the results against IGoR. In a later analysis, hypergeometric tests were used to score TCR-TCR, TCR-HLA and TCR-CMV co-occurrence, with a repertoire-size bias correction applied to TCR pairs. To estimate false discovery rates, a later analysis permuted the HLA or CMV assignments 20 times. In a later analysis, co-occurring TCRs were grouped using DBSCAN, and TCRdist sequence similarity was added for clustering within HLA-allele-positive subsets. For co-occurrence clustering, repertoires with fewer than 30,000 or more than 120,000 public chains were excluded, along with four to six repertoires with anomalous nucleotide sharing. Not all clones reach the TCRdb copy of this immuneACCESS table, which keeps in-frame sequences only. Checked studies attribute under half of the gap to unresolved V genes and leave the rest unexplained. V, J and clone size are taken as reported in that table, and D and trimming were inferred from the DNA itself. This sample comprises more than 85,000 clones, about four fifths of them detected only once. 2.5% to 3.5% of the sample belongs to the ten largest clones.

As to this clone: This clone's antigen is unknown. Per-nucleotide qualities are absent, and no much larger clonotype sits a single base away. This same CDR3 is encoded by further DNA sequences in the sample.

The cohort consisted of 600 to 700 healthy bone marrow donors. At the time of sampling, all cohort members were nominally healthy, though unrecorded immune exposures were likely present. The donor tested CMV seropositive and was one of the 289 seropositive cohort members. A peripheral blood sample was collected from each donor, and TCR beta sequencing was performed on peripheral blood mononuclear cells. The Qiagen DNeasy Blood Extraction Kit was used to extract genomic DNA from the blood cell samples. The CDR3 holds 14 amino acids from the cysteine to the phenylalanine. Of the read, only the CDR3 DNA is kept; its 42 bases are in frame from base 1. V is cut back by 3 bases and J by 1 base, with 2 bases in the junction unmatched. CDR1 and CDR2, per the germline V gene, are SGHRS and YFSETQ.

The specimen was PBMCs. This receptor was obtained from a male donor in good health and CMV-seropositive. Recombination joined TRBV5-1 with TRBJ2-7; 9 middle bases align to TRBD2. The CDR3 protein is CASSSSGGSYEQYF. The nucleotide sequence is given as TGCGCCAGCAGCTCAAGCGGGGGGTCCTACGAGCAGTACTTC.